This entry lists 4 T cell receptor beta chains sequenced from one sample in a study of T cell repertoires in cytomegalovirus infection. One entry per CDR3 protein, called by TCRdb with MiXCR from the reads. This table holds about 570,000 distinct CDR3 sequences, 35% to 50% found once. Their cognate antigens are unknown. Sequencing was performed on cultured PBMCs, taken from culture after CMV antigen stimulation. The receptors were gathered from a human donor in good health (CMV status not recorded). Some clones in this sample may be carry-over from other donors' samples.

As DNA, the CDR3 is TGTGCCAGCAGGGTTCCCGGCGGGACCCAGTACTTC. This translates into CASRVPGGTQYF. The chain recombines TRBV12-3 or TRBV12-4 with TRBJ2-5; D ambiguous. The V end lost 6 bases, the J end lost 7 bases, and 12 bases lay between the germline ends. The CDR3 is 12 amino acids.

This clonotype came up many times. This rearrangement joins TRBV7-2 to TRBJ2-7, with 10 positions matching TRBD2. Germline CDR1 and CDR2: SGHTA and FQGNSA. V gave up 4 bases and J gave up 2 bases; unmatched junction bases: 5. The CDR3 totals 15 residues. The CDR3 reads CASSSGLAPTYEQYF. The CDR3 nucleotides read TGTGCCAGCAGCTCGGGACTAGCGCCTACCTACGAGCAGTACTTC.

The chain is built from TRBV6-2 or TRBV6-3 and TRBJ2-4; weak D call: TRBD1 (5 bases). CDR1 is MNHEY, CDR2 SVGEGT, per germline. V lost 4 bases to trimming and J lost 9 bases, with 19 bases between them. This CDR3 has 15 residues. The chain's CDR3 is CASSFPGQRGGIQYF. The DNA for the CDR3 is TGTGCCAGCAGTTTTCCCGGACAAAGGGGTGGCATTCAGTACTTC.

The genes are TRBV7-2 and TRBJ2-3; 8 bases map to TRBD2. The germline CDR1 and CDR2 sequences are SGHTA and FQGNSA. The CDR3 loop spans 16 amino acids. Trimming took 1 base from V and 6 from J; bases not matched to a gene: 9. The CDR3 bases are TGTGCCAGCAGCTTAGGCCCCCCGGGGGGGGCGGATACGCAGTATTTT. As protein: CASSLGPPGGADTQYF.